This TCR beta chain was recorded in a study of patients and donors after allogeneic stem cell transplantation. Each CDR3 protein gets one entry after TCRdb re-called the RT-PCR reads with MiXCR. The table records about 160,000 distinct CDR3 sequences, about 32% of them present only once. CDR3 length: 15 amino acids. Per the germline V gene, CDR1 is MNHNS and CDR2 is SASEGT. Trimming pared 6 bases from V and 9 bases from J, leaving 21 bases between. This TCR was recovered from a human donor who was either an allogeneic HSCT recipient or a stem cell or donor lymphocyte infusion donor (not recorded which). It is not recorded whose cells these are; they may come from a transplant donor. The specimen sequenced was blood, either unsorted or a sorted T cell fraction (not recorded which). This chain connects TRBV6-1 to TRBJ2-1; TRBD2 is a possible D gene (6 bases). CDR3 sequence: CASSAFGRESSEQFF. CDR3 DNA sequence: TGTGCCAGCAGCGCCTTTGGACGGGAGAGTAGTGAGCAGTTCTTC.